These 17 T cell receptor beta chains share one sample of origin, sequenced in a study of cytomegalovirus exposure and HLA in healthy donors (dated by TCRdb to between 2016 and 2019). Library generation was performed with the immunoSEQ multiplex PCR assay. A mixture of 60 forward primers for TCR Vbeta segments and 13 reverse primers for TCR Jbeta segments was used in the multiplex PCR. Drawn from immuneACCESS, this table holds only the in-frame rearrangements with V and J called that TCRdb kept. Clones are partly lost; checked studies trace under half to an unresolved V gene and leave the rest unexplained. The sample's table covers roughly 200,000 clones. 0.95% to 1.3% of the sample comes from the top ten. Specimen: PBMCs. Source of these receptors: a girl aged 2 to 10 in good health and CMV-seropositive.

This chain connects TRBV6-1 to TRBJ2-1; the D gene is possibly TRBD2 (6 bases). Between the trimmed V and J ends, which lost 2 bases and 2 bases, there was a span of 10 bases. Germline CDR1 reads MNHNS; CDR2 reads SASEGT. The CDR3 runs 15 residues. Here the CDR3 reads CASSELGGTYNEQFF. DNA for the CDR3: TGTGCCAGCAGTGAATTGGGCGGGACCTACAATGAGCAGTTCTTC.

The V gene is TRBV7-3, the J gene TRBJ1-1, with 7 bases matching TRBD1. The CDR3 runs to 17 residues. Per germline, CDR1 SGHTA and CDR2 FQGTGA. V lost 2 bases to trimming and J lost 4 bases; unmatched junction nucleotides: 13. CDR3 sequence reads: CASSLRAGTARGTEAFF. CDR3 coding DNA: TGTGCCAGCAGCTTACGGGCAGGGACAGCGCGGGGCACTGAAGCTTTCTTT. Based on the CDR3 plus reference TRBV7-3 and TRBJ1-1, the full variable domain is GAGVSQTPSNKVTEKGKYVELRCDPISGHTALYWYRQSLGQGPEFLIYFQGTGAADDSGLPNDRFFAVRPEGSVSTLKIQRTERGDSAVYLCASSLRAGTARGTEAFFGQGTRLTVV.

This chain joins TRBV19 and TRBJ1-2; D gene ambiguous. V was shortened by 6 bases and J by 5 bases, with 7 bases between the two germline ends. The CDR3 is 11 residues long. CDR1 and CDR2 from the germline V gene are LNHDA and SQIVND (reference sequence). The DNA of the CDR3 is TGTGCCAGTAGCACTTTATATGGCTACACCTTC. This sequence encodes CASSTLYGYTF.

The gene calls are TRBV5-4 and TRBJ2-7; TRBD1 might be the D (6 bases). Trimming took 4 bases from V and 4 from J, leaving 15 bases between them. The CDR3 is made up of 14 amino acids. The V gene's germline CDR1 is SGHNT and CDR2 YYREEE (reference sequence). CDR3 amino acids: CASSKGHVAYEQYF. The CDR3 DNA is TGTGCCAGCAGCAAGGGACACGTTGCGTACGAGCAGTACTTC.

This chain joins TRBV6-1 and TRBJ1-3; no definite D call. V was clipped by 7 bases and J by 0 bases, with 10 bases between them. This CDR3 spans 14 amino acids. The V gene's germline CDR1 is MNHNS and CDR2 SASEGT. The CDR3 protein is CASKLAFSGNTIYF. CDR3 in DNA: TGTGCCAGCAAGTTGGCCTTCTCTGGAAACACCATATATTTT.

This chain joins TRBV12-5 and TRBJ1-2; no firm D call. Germline loops: CDR1 LGHNT, CDR2 FRNRAP. Trimming stripped 1 base from V and 7 bases from J, with 10 bases between. The CDR3 consists of 13 residues. In DNA, the CDR3 is TGTGCTAGTGGTTTGGACCAGTTGGCTGGCTACACCTTC. It yields the protein CASGLDQLAGYTF.

The chain combines TRBV28 with TRBJ2-7; D unclear. The CDR3 loop spans 14 amino acids. The germline V gene has CDR1 MDHEN and CDR2 SYDVKM. The V and J ends lost 3 bases and 5 bases respectively, with 14 bases between them. CDR3 amino acids: CASSLTFPPDEQYF. The CDR3 DNA reads TGTGCCAGCAGTTTGACTTTCCCCCCGGACGAGCAGTACTTC.

This rearrangement joins TRBV7-2 to TRBJ2-5, with 10 bases lining up with TRBD1. The CDR3 has 14 amino acids. Germline trimming cut 3 bases from V and 7 bases from J; bases unmatched to any gene: 5. Per germline, CDR1 SGHTA and CDR2 FQGNSA. The CDR3 DNA reads as TGTGCCAGCAGCTTTGGGACAGGGGTCGGGACCCAGTACTTC. Protein sequence: CASSFGTGVGTQYF.

The rearrangement links TRBV19 to TRBJ2-3; 15 nucleotides agree with TRBD2. The CDR3 loop spans 15 amino acids. Germline V gives CDR1 LNHDA, CDR2 SQIVND (reference sequence). CDR3 sequence (DNA): TGTGCTTCGCGTGGGACTAGCGGGAGGACAGATACGCAGTATTTT. Protein sequence: CASRGTSGRTDTQYF.

The V call is TRBV25-1, the J call TRBJ1-1; D remains ambiguous. CDR1 is MGHDK and CDR2 is SYGVNS in the germline V gene. V was pared by 3 bases and J by 5 bases, with 13 bases between. The length of the CDR3 is 14 residues. CDR3 in amino acids: CASSDRQVETEAFF. The CDR3 DNA reads as TGTGCCAGCAGTGACCGCCAGGTCGAGACTGAAGCTTTCTTT.

This rearrangement joins TRBV5-8 to TRBJ2-7; perhaps TRBD1 as D (6 bases). V was pared by 2 bases and J by 1 base, with 10 bases between. The CDR3 contains 14 residues. The germline CDR1 and CDR2 sequences are SGHTS and YDEGEE. The CDR3: CASSFGRGSYEQYF. Here the CDR3 DNA reads TGTGCCAGCAGCTTCGGCAGGGGTTCCTACGAGCAGTACTTC.

The chain is built from TRBV5-1 and TRBJ1-1, with 9 bases fitting TRBD1. This CDR3 has 17 residues. Germline lookup yields CDR1 SGHRS and CDR2 YFSETQ. V was clipped by 2 bases and J by 0 bases; unmatched bases: 8. CDR3 DNA: TGCGCCAGCAGCTTCACAGGGGGCACCGGCGTGAACACTGAAGCTTTCTTT. This encodes CASSFTGGTGVNTEAFF.

The chain is built from TRBV28 and TRBJ1-3; D gene ambiguous. CDR1 MDHEN and CDR2 SYDVKM come from the germline V gene. V lost 6 bases and J 7 bases, leaving 10 bases between the germline ends. This CDR3 spans 12 amino acids. This chain's CDR3 is CASRSGLNTIYF. The CDR3 region has the DNA TGTGCCAGCAGGTCCGGGTTGAACACCATATATTTT.

The CDR3 DNA is TGTGCCAGCTCGAGTGCTAGCGGGAGCCCAGATACGCAGTATTTT. Translated: CASSSASGSPDTQYF. V and J are TRBV18 and TRBJ2-3, with TRBD2 matching 10 bases. The CDR3 has 15 residues. Germline V CDR1 and CDR2: KGHSH, LQKENI. With V trimmed by 6 bases and J by 4 bases, 7 bases remained unmatched.

The genes are TRBV29-1 and TRBJ1-1, with 8 bases fitting TRBD1. This CDR3 region has 14 residues. Trimming took 5 bases from V and 4 from J; bases not matched to a gene: 9. Germline V CDR1 and CDR2: SQVTM, ANQGSEA. The DNA for the CDR3 is TGCAGCGTTTACTCGACAGGGGTGGGCACTGAAGCTTTCTTT. This sequence encodes CSVYSTGVGTEAFF.

The chain uses TRBV4-2 and TRBJ1-2, with D tentatively TRBD1 (5 bases). Germline lookup yields CDR1 LGHNA and CDR2 YNFKEQ. Trimming took 1 base from V and 8 from J, leaving 23 bases between them. This CDR3 spans 17 amino acids. The CDR3 DNA reads TGTGCCAGCAGCCAAGGGGGGGAGCGGGTCCTGTCGGTAGGCTACACCTTC. This codes for CASSQGGERVLSVGYTF.

This chain joins TRBV7-2 and TRBJ2-7; maybe TRBD2 (7 bases). Between the trimmed V and J ends, which lost 1 base and 2 bases, there was a span of 12 bases. CDR3 length: 15 residues. Per the germline V gene, CDR1 is SGHTA and CDR2 is FQGNSA. In DNA form, the CDR3 reads TGTGCCAGCAGCTTAGAGGGGGGAGGGGCCTACGAGCAGTACTTC. Translating gives CASSLEGGGAYEQYF.